This T cell receptor (beta chain) was recorded in a study of CD8 T cells in Susac syndrome. Controls were age- and sex-matched healthy donors. A quantity of about 0.45 to 1 ug RNA underwent reverse transcription using random hexamers. Amplification of TCR beta CDR3 spanned 54 Vbeta and 13 Jbeta via immunoSEQ multiplex PCR. TCRdb reanalysed the immunoSEQ multiplex PCR reads using MiXCR and keeps one entry per CDR3 protein. Of 150,000 to 200,000 distinct CDR3 sequences in the sample, approximately 92% are singletons; the top ten hold 0.12% to 0.15%. The CDR3 covers 16 residues. J gave up 4 bases and V 1 base, and 9 bases lay outside the gene matches. CDR1 and CDR2 (germline): MGHRA, YSYEKL.

Sequencing used CD4+ T cells from PBMCs. This clonotype originated in a human donor in good health. V usage is TRBV4-1 and J usage is TRBJ2-7, with 8 bases fitting TRBD2. The CDR3 region is CASSQGGGRGRYEQYF. DNA of the CDR3: TGCGCCAGCAGCCAAGGTGGGGGACGCGGGAGGTACGAGCAGTACTTC.